The clone carrying this TCR beta chain was seen a few times. Its matching antigen is unknown. These data originate in a study of T-cell memory formation after mild COVID-19. Study summary: In these data, TCR clusters were largely donor specific. Study-level points and caveats: Pre-infection memory held some responding clones, suggesting pre-existing cross-reactive T cells responded. There was a balanced CD4/CD8 profile in clones contracting day 15 to 85, and later expanders leaned CD4+. Clones that contracted clustered mainly in CM and EM if CD4+ and in EMRA if CD8+.

Germline lookup yields CDR1 SGHVS and CDR2 FQNEAQ. CDR3 length equals 15 residues. J was trimmed by 5 bases and V by 5 bases; bases with no gene match: 6. TCRdb redid the calling of the 5' RACE reads with MiXCR, one entry per CDR3 protein. The data hold 360,000 or so distinct CDR3 sequences, with 28% observed a single time. Specimen: PBMCs or a T cell subset sorted from them (not recorded which). V usage is TRBV7-8 and J usage is TRBJ2-1, with TRBD2 identical over 10 bases. The source is an adult woman who had mild COVID-19 (a few samples of this study predate the infection). Cell type and time point are not known. CDR3 residues: CASSLLAGDHNEQFF. CDR3 nucleotides: TGTGCCAGCAGCCTCCTAGCGGGGGATCACAATGAGCAGTTCTTC.